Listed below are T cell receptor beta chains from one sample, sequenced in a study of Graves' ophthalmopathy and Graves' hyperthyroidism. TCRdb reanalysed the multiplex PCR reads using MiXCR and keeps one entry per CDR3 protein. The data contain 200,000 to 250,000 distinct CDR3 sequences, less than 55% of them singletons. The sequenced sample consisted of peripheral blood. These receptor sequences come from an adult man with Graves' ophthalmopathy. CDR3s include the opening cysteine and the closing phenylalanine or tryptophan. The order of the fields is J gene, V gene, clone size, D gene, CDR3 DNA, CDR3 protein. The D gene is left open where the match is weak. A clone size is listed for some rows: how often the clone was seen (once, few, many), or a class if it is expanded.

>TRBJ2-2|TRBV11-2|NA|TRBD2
TGTGCCAGCAGAGCTCTAGCGGGAGCCTACGAGCTGTTTTTT
CASRALAGAYELFF
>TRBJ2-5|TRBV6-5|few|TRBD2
TGTGCCAGCAGTTACACCCTGACTAGCTCAGAGACCCAATACTTC
CASSYTLTSSETQYF
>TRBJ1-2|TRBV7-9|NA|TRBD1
TGTGCCAGCAGAAGACCACAGGGGGCGAACTATGGCTACACCTTC
CASRRPQGANYGYTF
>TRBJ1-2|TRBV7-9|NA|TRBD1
TGTGCCAGCAGCTTAGGACGGGCAGGGGGCAAAGGCCACACCTTC
CASSLGRAGGKGHTF
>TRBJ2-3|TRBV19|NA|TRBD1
TGTGCCAGTAGTCCACGACAGGGAGCCTCTAGCACAGATACGCAGTATTTT
CASSPRQGASSTDTQYF
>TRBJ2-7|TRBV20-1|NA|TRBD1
TGCAGTGCTAGAGCCCCCCCCGGGACAGGGTTCTACGAGCAGTACTTC
CSARAPPGTGFYEQYF
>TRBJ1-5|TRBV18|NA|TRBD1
TGTGCCAGCTCAGGAACAGGGGGCCATCAGCCCCAGCATTTT
CASSGTGGHQPQHF
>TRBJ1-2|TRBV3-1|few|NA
TGTGCCAGCAGCCCTCTTGACAATGCTAACTATGGCTACACCTTC
CASSPLDNANYGYTF
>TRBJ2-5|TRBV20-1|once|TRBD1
TGCAGTGCTAGGCAGGGGGCGATTCGGACCCAGTACTTC
CSARQGAIRTQYF
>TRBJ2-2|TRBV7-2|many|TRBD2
TGTGCCAGCAGCTTGGCGGGAGTTGGGCACACCGGGGAGCTGTTTTTT
CASSLAGVGHTGELFF
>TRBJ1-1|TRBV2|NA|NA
TGTGCCAGCAGTGCTGGCAGGGTGGGAAACACTGAAGCTTTCTTT
CASSAGRVGNTEAFF
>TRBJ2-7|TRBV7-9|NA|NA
TGTGCCAGCAGCTTAGGAGGGGCAGGGGTTTACGAGCAGTACTTC
CASSLGGAGVYEQYF
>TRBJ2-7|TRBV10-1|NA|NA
TGTGCCAGCAGTTACTCGGACGGTTTATACGAGCAGTACTTC
CASSYSDGLYEQYF
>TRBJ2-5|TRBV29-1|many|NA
TGCAGCGTTGAAGATCGTACCAAAGAGACCCAGTACTTC
CSVEDRTKETQYF
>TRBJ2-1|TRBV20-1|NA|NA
TGCAGTGCGCACAGCGGACAGGCGGGAGGTCCCCGCGATGAGCAGTTCTTC
CSAHSGQAGGPRDEQFF
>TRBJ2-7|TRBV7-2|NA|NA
TGTGCCAGCAGCTTAGCTTGGACGGCTGCCTACGAGCAGTACTTC
CASSLAWTAAYEQYF
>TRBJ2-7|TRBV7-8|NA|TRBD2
TGTGCCAGCAGCTTAAGGGCTCGACTAGCGGGAGGGGGCGAGCAGTACTTC
CASSLRARLAGGGEQYF
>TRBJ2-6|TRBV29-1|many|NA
TGCAGCGTTGCCGCGGGACCCTCTGGGGCCAACGTCCTGACTTTC
CSVAAGPSGANVLTF
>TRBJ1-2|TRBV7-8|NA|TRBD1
TGTGCCAGCAGCCGGACAGGGAGGGGTGGCTACACCTTC
CASSRTGRGGYTF
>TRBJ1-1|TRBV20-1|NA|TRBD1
TGCAGGGGGGCGGGACAGGGCGACACTGAAGCTTTCTTT
CRGAGQGDTEAFF
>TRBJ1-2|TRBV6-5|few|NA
TGTGCCAGCAGTCTCAGGATTCGAGGCTATGGCTACACCTTC
CASSLRIRGYGYTF
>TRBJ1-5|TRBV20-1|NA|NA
TGCAGTGCTAGAGATCCCGACCAGGCAGGATATCAGCCCCAGCATTTT
CSARDPDQAGYQPQHF
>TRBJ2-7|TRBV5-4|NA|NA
TGTGCCAGCAGTCTAGGGACCGTAGCCGGCTACGAGCAGTACTTC
CASSLGTVAGYEQYF
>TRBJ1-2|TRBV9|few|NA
TGTGCCAGTAACAGGGAGGGAGACTATGGCTACACCTTC
CASNREGDYGYTF
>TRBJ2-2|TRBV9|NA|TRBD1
TGTGCCAGCAGCTTGGCAGGGGGCGCCGACACCGGGGAGCTGTTTTTT
CASSLAGGADTGELFF
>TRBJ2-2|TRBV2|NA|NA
TGTGCCAGCATGCCGGCGAACACCGGGGAGCTGTTTTTT
CASMPANTGELFF
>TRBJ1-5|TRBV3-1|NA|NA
TGTGCCAGCAGCCAAGGTGCTCAGCCCCAGCATTTT
CASSQGAQPQHF
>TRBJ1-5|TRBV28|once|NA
TGTGCCAGCAGGTCCATCGGGACAAGAAATCAGCCCCAGCATTTT
CASRSIGTRNQPQHF
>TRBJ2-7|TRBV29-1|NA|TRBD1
TGCAGCGTTCCCGAGGGGGCCGGCGAGCAGTACTTC
CSVPEGAGEQYF